This note documents a single TCR beta chain sequence. Repertoires were generated with immunoSEQ multiplex PCR, while TCRdb's copy carries only in-frame clones and drops some. The repertoire includes about 250,000 clones, 85% to 90% of them detected once, and about 16% sits in the top ten. These data originate in a study of blood T cell repertoires in COVID-19. Study-level information: The United States, Italy and Spain were the sources of the acute and convalescent COVID-19 samples.

V was pared by 7 bases and J by 7 bases, with 16 bases between. The length of the CDR3 is 13 residues. This clonotype was obtained from a man younger than 30 who had recovered from COVID-19. The chain uses TRBV12-3 or TRBV12-4 and TRBJ1-1, with D tentatively TRBD1 (5 bases). The sample comprised PBMCs or T cells enriched from blood (not recorded which). This CDR3 is CASTLGGWGEAFF. CDR3 DNA sequence: TGTGCCAGCACCCTTGGGGGGTGGGGTGAAGCTTTCTTT.